This is a list of T cell receptor beta chains from one sample in a study of OX40 agonist ivuxolimab in advanced cancers. TCRdb's table, derived via immunoSEQ multiplex PCR, lists solely in-frame clones and lacks some. Among around 140,000 clones listed, approximately 90% were seen once. The sequencing used CD4+ or CD8+ T cells sorted from blood, collected in a trial of the OX40 agonist ivuxolimab. Receptor source: an adult with an advanced solid tumor such as melanoma, head and neck, liver or kidney cancer. The CDR3 runs from the conserved cysteine through the conserved F or W. D genes are given only for firm matches.

D: -
V: TRBV9
J: TRBJ1-4
DNA: TGTGCCAGCAGCGTATCCCTTGATCCAACTAATGAAAAACTGTTTTTT
CDR3: CASSVSLDPTNEKLFF

D: -
V: TRBV28
J: TRBJ1-1
DNA: TGTGCCAGCAGTTTACCACAGGACTTGAACACTGAAGCTTTCTTT
CDR3: CASSLPQDLNTEAFF

D: -
V: TRBV7-9
J: TRBJ1-1
DNA: TGTGCCAGCAGACCACGGGTGAACACTGAAGCTTTCTTT
CDR3: CASRPRVNTEAFF

D: -
V: TRBV23-1
J: TRBJ2-7
DNA: TGCGCCAGCAGTACCGGATCTCCCTACGAGCAGTACTTC
CDR3: CASSTGSPYEQYF

D: TRBD2
V: TRBV6-1
J: TRBJ2-7
DNA: TGTGCCAGCAGTGGTGCCGGGACTAGCGGATCCTACGAGCAGTACTTC
CDR3: CASSGAGTSGSYEQYF

D: -
V: TRBV19
J: TRBJ1-5
DNA: TGTGCCAGTGACTGGGGGAGCAATCAGCCCCAGCATTTT
CDR3: CASDWGSNQPQHF

D: -
V: TRBV18
J: TRBJ1-2
DNA: TGTGCCAGCTCACCACCGGGTTCTGGCTACACCTTC
CDR3: CASSPPGSGYTF

D: -
V: TRBV6-5
J: TRBJ1-2
DNA: TGTGCCAGCAGTTACTCGCGGACCGAACCCAACTATGGCTACACCTTC
CDR3: CASSYSRTEPNYGYTF

D: TRBD1
V: TRBV19
J: TRBJ1-2
DNA: TGTGCCAGTAGTATAGGTCAGGGGGTGAAGATGGATGGCTACACCTTC
CDR3: CASSIGQGVKMDGYTF

D: -
V: TRBV5-6
J: TRBJ2-6
DNA: TGTGCCAGCAGCTTGCCCCCGGGGCGCTCTGGGGCCAACGTCCTGACTTTC
CDR3: CASSLPPGRSGANVLTF

D: -
V: TRBV7-9
J: TRBJ2-2
DNA: TGTGCCAGCAGCTTAGAGGGGACCGGGGAGCTGTTTTTT
CDR3: CASSLEGTGELFF

D: TRBD1
V: TRBV4-3
J: TRBJ2-5
DNA: TGCGCCAGCAGCCAGATGACAGGGTCAGGGGGTGAGACCCAGTACTTC
CDR3: CASSQMTGSGGETQYF

D: TRBD2
V: TRBV10-1
J: TRBJ2-3
DNA: TGCGCCAGCAGTGCGCCAGCGGGAGCCGGGGGCACAGATACGCAGTATTTT
CDR3: CASSAPAGAGGTDTQYF

D: TRBD1
V: TRBV5-5
J: TRBJ1-5
DNA: TGTGCCAGCAGCTGGGGACAGGGGGTAGGTCAGCCCCAGCATTTT
CDR3: CASSWGQGVGQPQHF

D: -
V: TRBV14
J: TRBJ2-5
DNA: TGTGCCAGCAGCCGTTCCCCAGGGGTGGAGACCCAGTACTTC
CDR3: CASSRSPGVETQYF

D: TRBD1
V: TRBV5-6
J: TRBJ1-4
DNA: TGTGCCAGCAGCTTCACTGGGACAGGTGATGAAAAACTGTTTTTT
CDR3: CASSFTGTGDEKLFF